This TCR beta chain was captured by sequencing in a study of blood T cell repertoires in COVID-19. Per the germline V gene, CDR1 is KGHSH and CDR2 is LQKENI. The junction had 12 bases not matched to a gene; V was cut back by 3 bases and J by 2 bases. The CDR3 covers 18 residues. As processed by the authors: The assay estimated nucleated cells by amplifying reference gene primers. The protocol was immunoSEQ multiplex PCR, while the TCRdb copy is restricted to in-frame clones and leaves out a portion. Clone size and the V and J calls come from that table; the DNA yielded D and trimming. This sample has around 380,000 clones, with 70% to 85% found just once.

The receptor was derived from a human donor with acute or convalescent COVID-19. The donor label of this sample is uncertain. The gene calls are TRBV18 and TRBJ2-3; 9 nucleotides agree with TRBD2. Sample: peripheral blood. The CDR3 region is CASSPPPGSGGSTDTQYF. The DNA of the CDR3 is TGTGCCAGCTCACCCCCCCCGGGGAGCGGGGGGTCCACAGATACGCAGTATTTT.